These T cell receptor beta chains were read from a single sample in a study of T cell repertoires in cytomegalovirus infection. One entry per CDR3 protein, called by TCRdb with MiXCR from the reads. The data hold some 350,000 distinct CDR3 sequences, with around a sixth observed a single time. Specimen: PBMCs. The receptors stem from a human donor in good health (CMV status not recorded). Some clones in this sample may be carry-over from other donors' samples. Both conserved end residues are part of each CDR3. A D gene is named only where the DNA matches it firmly. Rows may omit the clone size; those that give it use once, few, many or a size class.

d_call: NA; clone_size: many; j_call: TRBJ1-1; v_call: TRBV7-2; cdr3_nt: TGTGCCAGCAGCCCCCCGGGACACGGGAACACTGAAGCTTTCTTT; cdr3_aa: CASSPPGHGNTEAFF
d_call: NA; clone_size: many; j_call: TRBJ1-5; v_call: TRBV19; cdr3_nt: TGTGCCAGTAGCTACAGGGAAAATCAGCCCCAGCATTTT; cdr3_aa: CASSYRENQPQHF
d_call: NA; clone_size: few; j_call: TRBJ2-1; v_call: TRBV7-9; cdr3_nt: TGTGCCAGCAGCTTAATCGCAAGGGGAGACAATGAGCAGTTCTTC; cdr3_aa: CASSLIARGDNEQFF
d_call: NA; clone_size: NA; j_call: TRBJ1-4; v_call: TRBV29-1; cdr3_nt: TGCAGCGTTGGCCACCAAAAGGAAAAACTGTTTTTT; cdr3_aa: CSVGHQKEKLFF
d_call: NA; clone_size: NA; j_call: TRBJ1-1; v_call: TRBV5-6; cdr3_nt: TGTGCCAGCAGCCAATTTACCGGGGGGGAAAATCTGTGGAACACTGAAGCTTTCTTT; cdr3_aa: CASSQFTGGENLWNTEAFF
d_call: TRBD1; clone_size: NA; j_call: TRBJ2-7; v_call: TRBV2; cdr3_nt: TGTGCCAGCAGGGAGACAGGGGGAAGCGAGCAGTACTTC; cdr3_aa: CASRETGGSEQYF
d_call: NA; clone_size: NA; j_call: TRBJ1-4; v_call: TRBV2; cdr3_nt: TGTGCCAGCAGTGGACTGGGCAGAAGAAACGAAAAACTGTTTTTT; cdr3_aa: CASSGLGRRNEKLFF
d_call: NA; clone_size: few; j_call: TRBJ1-2; v_call: TRBV6-6; cdr3_nt: TGTGCCAGCAGTTGGGCAGGAGGCTATGGCTACACCTTC; cdr3_aa: CASSWAGGYGYTF
d_call: TRBD1; clone_size: few; j_call: TRBJ2-5; v_call: TRBV15; cdr3_nt: TGTGCCACCAGCAGAGATTGGAGTGGACAGGGAGGTCAAGAGACCCAGTACTTC; cdr3_aa: CATSRDWSGQGGQETQYF
d_call: NA; clone_size: NA; j_call: TRBJ2-6; v_call: TRBV5-1; cdr3_nt: TGCGCCAGCAGCTTTGGCCTGACCTCTGGGGCCAACGTCCTGACTTTC; cdr3_aa: CASSFGLTSGANVLTF
d_call: NA; clone_size: NA; j_call: TRBJ2-1; v_call: TRBV27; cdr3_nt: TGTGCCAGCAGTTTAGGGCAAGGCAATGAGCAGTTCTTC; cdr3_aa: CASSLGQGNEQFF
d_call: TRBD1; clone_size: NA; j_call: TRBJ2-1; v_call: TRBV5-6; cdr3_nt: TGTGCCAGCAGCTTGCTGACAGGGCTTCACTACAATGAGCAGTTCTTC; cdr3_aa: CASSLLTGLHYNEQFF
d_call: NA; clone_size: once; j_call: TRBJ2-3; v_call: TRBV6-5; cdr3_nt: TGTGCCAGCAGTTACTCAGGAAGGGGCACAGATACGCAGTATTTT; cdr3_aa: CASSYSGRGTDTQYF
d_call: TRBD1; clone_size: NA; j_call: TRBJ1-3; v_call: TRBV7-2; cdr3_nt: TGTGCCAGCAGCTGGACAGGAACTGGAAACACCATATATTTT; cdr3_aa: CASSWTGTGNTIYF
d_call: NA; clone_size: NA; j_call: TRBJ1-1; v_call: TRBV11-2; cdr3_nt: TGTGCCAGCAGCTTAGCTGGTGACATGAACACTGAAGCTTTCTTT; cdr3_aa: CASSLAGDMNTEAFF
d_call: NA; clone_size: many; j_call: TRBJ1-1; v_call: TRBV12-3/TRBV12-4; cdr3_nt: TGTGCCAGCAGGCCACGACCCAAGCGCACTGAAGCTTTCTTT; cdr3_aa: CASRPRPKRTEAFF
d_call: NA; clone_size: NA; j_call: TRBJ2-1; v_call: TRBV9; cdr3_nt: TGTGCCAGCAGCCTCGCTAGCGATGAGCAGTTCTTC; cdr3_aa: CASSLASDEQFF
d_call: TRBD1; clone_size: NA; j_call: TRBJ1-6; v_call: TRBV20-1; cdr3_nt: TGCAGTGCTAGGGGGTGGGGACAGGTGGATTCACCCCTCCACTTT; cdr3_aa: CSARGWGQVDSPLHF
d_call: NA; clone_size: few; j_call: TRBJ2-2; v_call: TRBV20-1; cdr3_nt: TGCAGTGCTAGAGATCGGGATGCCGGGGAGCTGTTTTTT; cdr3_aa: CSARDRDAGELFF
d_call: TRBD2; clone_size: many; j_call: TRBJ2-5; v_call: TRBV7-6; cdr3_nt: TGTGCCAGCAGCTTTCTAGCGGGAGGGGAAGAGACCCAGTACTTC; cdr3_aa: CASSFLAGGEETQYF
d_call: NA; clone_size: few; j_call: TRBJ1-5; v_call: TRBV6-6; cdr3_nt: TGTGCCAGCAGTTACGGTCAGCTCAATCAGCCCCAGCATTTT; cdr3_aa: CASSYGQLNQPQHF
d_call: NA; clone_size: NA; j_call: TRBJ1-5; v_call: TRBV19; cdr3_nt: TGTGCCAGTAGTATAGCGTCCGATTATCAGCCCCAGCATTTT; cdr3_aa: CASSIASDYQPQHF
d_call: NA; clone_size: many; j_call: TRBJ1-2; v_call: TRBV15; cdr3_nt: TGTGCCACCAGCAGAGTACGGGGAGGTGTCTATGGCTACACCTTC; cdr3_aa: CATSRVRGGVYGYTF
d_call: NA; clone_size: few; j_call: TRBJ1-1; v_call: TRBV14; cdr3_nt: TGTGCCAGCAGTTCAATGGGGGGGACTGAAGCTTTCTTT; cdr3_aa: CASSSMGGTEAFF
d_call: TRBD1; clone_size: NA; j_call: TRBJ1-2; v_call: TRBV15; cdr3_nt: TGTGCCACCATTACAACAGGGGTGGATGGCTACACCTTC; cdr3_aa: CATITTGVDGYTF
d_call: TRBD1; clone_size: NA; j_call: TRBJ1-6; v_call: TRBV12-3/TRBV12-4; cdr3_nt: TGTGCCAGCAGGGCTGGGACAGTGAAATCACCCCTCCACTTT; cdr3_aa: CASRAGTVKSPLHF
d_call: TRBD1; clone_size: NA; j_call: TRBJ1-2; v_call: TRBV6-1; cdr3_nt: TGTGCCAGCACCGGACAGGGGCATGGCTACACCTTC; cdr3_aa: CASTGQGHGYTF